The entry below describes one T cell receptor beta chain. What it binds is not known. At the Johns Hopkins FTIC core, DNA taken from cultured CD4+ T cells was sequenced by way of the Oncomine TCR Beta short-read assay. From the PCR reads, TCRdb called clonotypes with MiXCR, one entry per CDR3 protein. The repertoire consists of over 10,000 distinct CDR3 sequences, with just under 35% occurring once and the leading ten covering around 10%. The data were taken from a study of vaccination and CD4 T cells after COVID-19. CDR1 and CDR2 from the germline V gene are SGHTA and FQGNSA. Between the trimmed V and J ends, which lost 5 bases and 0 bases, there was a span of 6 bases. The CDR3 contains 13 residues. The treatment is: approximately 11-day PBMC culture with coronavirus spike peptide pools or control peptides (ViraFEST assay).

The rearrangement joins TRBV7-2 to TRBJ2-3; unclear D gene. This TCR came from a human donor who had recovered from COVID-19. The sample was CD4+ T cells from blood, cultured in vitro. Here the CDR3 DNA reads TGTGCCAGCAGCATACTTAGCACAGATACGCAGTATTTT. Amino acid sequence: CASSILSTDTQYF.